Below, 32 T cell receptor beta chains from the same sample are listed, as sequenced in a study of blood T cell repertoires in COVID-19. Profiling relied on immunoSEQ multiplex PCR, and the TCRdb table lists in-frame clones only, not all of them. The sample carries some 280,000 clones, around four fifths recorded once. Sequencing was performed on peripheral blood. The receptor source for this set is a woman between 50 and 59 years old with active or convalescent COVID-19.

V and J are TRBV5-6 and TRBJ1-1, with D tentatively TRBD1 (6 bases). In germline, CDR1 is SGHDT, CDR2 YYEEEE. Trimming pared 2 bases from V and 2 bases from J, leaving 13 bases between. This CDR3 has 15 residues. The CDR3: CASSLQGSFNTEAFF. The CDR3 DNA reads TGTGCCAGCAGCTTACAGGGTTCGTTTAACACTGAAGCTTTCTTT.

This chain uses TRBV6-5 with TRBJ2-7; D may be TRBD2 (6 bases). This CDR3 has 15 amino acids. Trimming pared 6 bases from V and 1 base from J, leaving 16 bases between. CDR1 and CDR2 from the germline V gene are MNHEY and SVGAGI. The CDR3 protein is CASSRGTLVSYEQYF. The CDR3 coding sequence is TGTGCCAGCAGCCGCGGGACGCTCGTATCCTACGAGCAGTACTTC.

CDR3 nucleotides: TGCGCCAGCAGCACCATTGGGCAGGGCGACATGGAGACCCAGTACTTC. Its translation: CASSTIGQGDMETQYF. The V gene is TRBV5-1, the J gene TRBJ2-5, with D possibly matching TRBD1 (5 bases). The V gene's germline CDR1 is SGHRS and CDR2 YFSETQ. The CDR3 has 16 amino acids. Trimming stripped 4 bases from V and 5 bases from J, with 21 bases between.

This clone was seen just once. This rearrangement joins TRBV30 to TRBJ2-7; the D gene is possibly TRBD2 (6 bases). The germline V gene encodes CDR1 GTSNPN and CDR2 SVGIG (reference sequence). This CDR3 comprises 11 residues. Deletions cut 5 bases from V and 5 bases from J, with 10 bases between. For the CDR3, the DNA is TGTGCCTGGGCCCCGGGAGACGAGCAGTACTTC. It yields the protein CAWAPGDEQYF.

The rearrangement uses TRBV5-1 and TRBJ2-5; TRBD1 is a possible D gene (8 bases). Trimming left V 3 bases short and J 4 bases short, with 13 bases between. CDR3 length: 14 residues. The V gene's germline CDR1 is SGHRS and CDR2 YFSETQ. This CDR3 is CASSSGGTGETQYF. CDR3 coding DNA: TGCGCCAGCAGCTCCGGGGGGACAGGAGAGACCCAGTACTTC.

The chain uses TRBV4-1 and TRBJ2-3; no firm D call. CDR1 MGHRA and CDR2 YSYEKL come from the germline V gene. The V end lost 4 bases, the J end lost 1 base, and 12 bases lay between the germline ends. The CDR3 extends over 15 amino acids. CDR3 nucleotides: TGCGCCAGCAGCCCCTTACAGTTAGGCACAGATACGCAGTATTTT. This codes for CASSPLQLGTDTQYF.

V usage is TRBV5-1 and J usage is TRBJ2-2; D unclear. Between the trimmed V and J ends, which lost 3 bases and 6 bases, there was a span of 9 bases. The CDR3 is 13 amino acids. Germline loops: CDR1 SGHRS, CDR2 YFSETQ. The CDR3 coding sequence is TGCGCCAGCAGCTCCCACAGTGCCGGGGAGCTGTTTTTT. Its translation: CASSSHSAGELFF.

This chain connects TRBV5-1 to TRBJ2-2; 12 nucleotides line up with TRBD2. Per the germline V gene, CDR1 is SGHRS and CDR2 is YFSETQ. CDR3 size: 17 residues. J gave up 0 bases and V 1 base, and 1 base lay outside the gene matches. CDR3 bases: TGCGCCAGCAGCTTGTGGACTAGCGGGGCGAACACCGGGGAGCTGTTTTTT. Translating it yields CASSLWTSGANTGELFF.

This chain uses TRBV2 with TRBJ2-2; 8 positions agree with TRBD2. The V gene end was trimmed by 2 bases and the J gene end by 5 bases; junction bases not matched to a gene: 4. The CDR3 runs 15 residues. CDR1 is SNHLY and CDR2 is FYNNEI in the germline V gene. CDR3 sequence reads: CASSEKAGGTGELFF. The CDR3, as DNA: TGTGCCAGCAGTGAAAAGGCGGGAGGTACCGGGGAGCTGTTTTTT.

Only one count was recorded for this clone. A junction boundary mismatches the germline segment, possibly from a read error. V and J are TRBV28 and TRBJ2-7; 7 bases agree with TRBD1. CDR3 length: 12 amino acids. Per germline, CDR1 MDHEN and CDR2 SYDVKM. The CDR3: CASSLSGQADFF. The CDR3, as DNA: TGTGCCAGCAGTTTATCCGGACAGGCCGACTTCTTC. Combining the CDR3 with reference TRBV28 and TRBJ2-7 gives the whole variable domain DVKVTQSSRYLVKRTGEKVFLECVQDMDHENMFWYRQDPGLGLRLIYFSYDVKMKEKGDIPEGYSVSREKKERFSLILESASTNQTSMYLCASSLSGQADFFGPGTRLTVT.

V is TRBV27 and J is TRBJ2-2; 9 bases line up with TRBD1. J gave up 4 bases and V 10 bases, and 7 bases lay outside the gene matches. The CDR3 loop spans 14 amino acids. Germline CDR1 and CDR2: MNHEY and SMNVEV (reference sequence). Here the CDR3 reads CATRTGVVTGELFF. The CDR3 region has the DNA TGTGCCACCAGGACAGGGGTGGTCACCGGGGAGCTGTTTTTT.

V is TRBV28 and J is TRBJ1-1; 7 bases are a match to TRBD1. CDR3 length: 14 residues. V was pared by 5 bases and J by 2 bases, with 5 bases of the junction left unmatched. Germline V lookup: CDR1 MDHEN, CDR2 SYDVKM. CDR3 nucleotide sequence: TGTGCCAGCAGTCGATACAGGGGCAACACTGAAGCTTTCTTT. Amino acid sequence: CASSRYRGNTEAFF.

The V call is TRBV27, the J call TRBJ1-5, with TRBD1 matching over 9 bases. The junction had 14 bases not matched to a gene; V was cut back by 5 bases and J by 6 bases. Germline V CDR1 and CDR2: MNHEY, SMNVEV (reference sequence). There are 17 residues in the CDR3. CDR3 sequence (DNA): TGTGCCAGCAGTACCGGGACAGGGTTTTTACGCGGTCAGCCCCAGCATTTT. Protein sequence: CASSTGTGFLRGQPQHF.

The chain couples TRBV7-9 to TRBJ1-6; 7 nucleotides agree with TRBD1. The CDR3 runs 16 residues. V shed 4 bases, J shed 3 bases, and the junction held 6 bases outside the gene matches. CDR1 SEHNR and CDR2 FQNEAQ come from the germline V gene (reference sequence). CDR3 sequence: CASSSDRAHYNSPLHF. The CDR3 nucleotides are TGTGCCAGCAGCTCTGACAGGGCCCACTATAATTCACCCCTCCACTTT.

V usage is TRBV30 and J usage is TRBJ2-7; 13 bases fit TRBD2. This CDR3 region has 15 residues. The germline V gene encodes CDR1 GTSNPN and CDR2 SVGIG (reference sequence). The V segment lost 2 bases and the J segment 2 bases; nucleotides outside the gene matches: 3. DNA of the CDR3: TGTGCCTGGAGTCAGGGACTAGCGGGGACCTACGAGCAGTACTTC. Encoded protein: CAWSQGLAGTYEQYF. Looking up the rest from reference TRBV30 and TRBJ2-7 gives the full variable domain: SQTIHQWPATLVQPVGSPLSLECTVEGTSNPNLYWYRQAAGRGLQLLFYSVGIGQISSEVPQNLSASRPQDRQFILSSKKLLLSDSGFYLCAWSQGLAGTYEQYFGPGTRLTVT.

This sequence joins TRBV24-1 and TRBJ2-1; TRBD1 is a possible D gene (5 bases). Deletions cut 10 bases from V and 6 bases from J, with 21 bases between. The germline gives CDR1 KGHDR, CDR2 SFDVKD. The CDR3 length is 15 residues. CDR3 sequence reads: CATSDTGAPGNEQFF. As DNA, the CDR3 is TGTGCCACGAGCGACACAGGTGCACCGGGCAATGAGCAGTTCTTC.

The V and J genes are TRBV28 and TRBJ2-3; 12 bases align to TRBD2. The V gene's germline CDR1 is MDHEN and CDR2 SYDVKM. V shed 3 bases, J shed 7 bases, and the junction held 5 bases outside the gene matches. The CDR3 has 15 amino acids. The CDR3 region is CASSFLAGGLHTQYF. Written as DNA, the CDR3 is TGTGCCAGCAGTTTTCTAGCGGGAGGGCTGCATACGCAGTATTTT.

This clone was observed a single time. The chain employs TRBV23-1 and TRBJ1-6; 7 nucleotides align to TRBD1. TRBV23-1 is reported as an ORF; its role is uncertain. J lost 10 bases, V lost 7 bases, and 16 bases had no gene match. This CDR3 has 16 amino acids. The CDR3: CASTKPNPAGGSPLHF. The CDR3 bases are TGCGCCAGCACCAAACCTAACCCGGCAGGGGGGTCACCCCTCCACTTT.

This chain joins TRBV2 and TRBJ2-5; D is undetermined. Per germline, CDR1 SNHLY and CDR2 FYNNEI. V was shortened by 11 bases and J by 4 bases, with 23 bases between the two germline ends. The CDR3 extends over 15 amino acids. The DNA for the CDR3 is TGTGCCTCTAAAGAACGTGGCAATCCGGGAGAGACCCAGTACTTC. It codes for CASKERGNPGETQYF.

The rearrangement uses TRBV6-5 and TRBJ2-5, with 13 bases matching TRBD2. The CDR3 has 15 amino acids. Germline lookup yields CDR1 MNHEY and CDR2 SVGAGI. After removal of 6 bases from V and 8 bases from J, the junction contained 9 bases not matched to a gene. This chain's CDR3 is CASRDSLGLAGTQYF. CDR3 bases: TGTGCCAGCAGGGACTCCCTGGGACTAGCGGGAACCCAGTACTTC.

The chain has TRBV10-3 and TRBJ1-1; weak D call: TRBD1 (6 bases). Germline assignment: CDR1 ENHRY and CDR2 SYGVKD. This CDR3 is built from 15 residues. The V gene lost 4 bases and the J gene lost 6 bases, with 18 bases spanning the gap. The CDR3 coding sequence is TGTGCCATCAGTGGGAGGGGGGGCAGACAGTCTGAAGCTTTCTTT. Its translation is CAISGRGGRQSEAFF.

V usage is TRBV6-6 and J usage is TRBJ1-6; D is unresolved. This CDR3 is built from 12 residues. The V gene lost 7 bases and the J gene lost 8 bases, with 9 bases spanning the gap. Per the germline V gene, CDR1 is MNHNY and CDR2 is SVGAGI (reference sequence). CDR3: CASTSSDSPLHF. CDR3 in DNA: TGTGCCAGCACGTCTTCGGATTCACCCCTCCACTTT.

The V gene is TRBV29-1, the J gene TRBJ1-1, with 7 positions matching TRBD1. The V gene's germline CDR1 is SQVTM and CDR2 ANQGSEA. The V gene end was trimmed by 4 bases and the J gene end by 0 bases; junction bases not matched to a gene: 2. The CDR3 runs 13 residues. The DNA for the CDR3 is TGCAGCGTTGGGGGACAGATGAACACTGAAGCTTTCTTT. Protein product: CSVGGQMNTEAFF.

This clone was seen only a few times. The chain's CDR3 is CASSRGAYEQYF. For the CDR3, the DNA is TGTGCCAGCAGCCGGGGAGCCTACGAGCAGTACTTC. This chain connects TRBV27 to TRBJ2-7, with D perhaps matching TRBD2 (5 bases). This CDR3 is built from 12 residues. CDR1 is MNHEY and CDR2 is SMNVEV in the germline V gene (reference sequence). The germline V and J ends were trimmed by 6 bases and 2 bases, with 8 bases remaining between them.

The V and J genes are TRBV5-4 and TRBJ2-7, with D possibly TRBD2 on 5 matching bases. V gave up 3 bases and J gave up 0 bases, with 10 bases separating them. The CDR3 has 14 amino acids. CDR1 and CDR2 from the germline V gene are SGHNT and YYREEE (reference sequence). CDR3 in DNA: TGTGCCAGCAGCTGGGGTGAGGGCTCCTACGAGCAGTACTTC. Its protein is CASSWGEGSYEQYF.

This clone has a single count. The V and J genes are TRBV29-1 and TRBJ1-5, with D perhaps matching TRBD1 (5 bases). V was pared by 3 bases and J by 6 bases, with 12 bases between. CDR3 size: 13 residues. CDR1 is SQVTM, CDR2 ANQGSEA, per germline. CDR3 loop: CSVDGGEGQPQHF. CDR3 bases: TGCAGCGTTGACGGGGGGGAGGGTCAGCCCCAGCATTTT. Supplemented by reference TRBV29-1 and TRBJ1-5, the full variable domain reads SAVISQKPSRDICQRGTSLTIQCQVDSQVTMMFWYRQQPGQSLTLIATANQGSEATYESGFVIDKFPISRPNLTFSTLTVSNMSPEDSSIYLCSVDGGEGQPQHFGDGTRLSIL.

The genes are TRBV6-5 and TRBJ2-1; a possible D gene is TRBD1 (5 bases). Germline assignment: CDR1 MNHEY and CDR2 SVGAGI. The CDR3 contains 13 residues. V lost 5 bases to trimming and J lost 5 bases, with 10 bases between them. The CDR3 region is CASSPTVDNEQFF. DNA for the CDR3: TGTGCCAGCAGTCCGACAGTAGACAATGAGCAGTTCTTC.

This clone showed up just once. The genes are TRBV29-1 and TRBJ2-1, with D possibly being TRBD2 (6 bases). There are 11 residues in the CDR3. Germline V gene lookup returns CDR1 SQVTM and CDR2 ANQGSEA. As DNA, the CDR3 is TGCAGTATAGCGGTATACAATGAGCAGTTCTTC. Translated: CSIAVYNEQFF.

J is TRBJ2-2 and V is TRBV5-1, with TRBD2 matching over 8 bases. Germline CDR1 and CDR2: SGHRS and YFSETQ. J gave up 4 bases and V 1 base, and 3 bases lay outside the gene matches. This CDR3 region has 15 residues. CDR3 nucleotides: TGCGCCAGCAGCTTGATAGCGGGACTCACCGGGGAGCTGTTTTTT. Its translation is CASSLIAGLTGELFF.

The CDR3 sequence: CASSLGPEYEQYF. The CDR3 nucleotides are TGCGCCAGCAGCTTGGGACCGGAGTACGAGCAGTACTTC. The chain uses TRBV5-1 and TRBJ2-7; the D is unclear. In germline, CDR1 is SGHRS, CDR2 YFSETQ. Trimming removed 0 bases from V and 4 bases from J, with 8 bases in between. The CDR3 covers 13 residues.

The chain's CDR3 is CASSLTFRTGLGYTF. DNA of the CDR3: TGTGCCAGCAGCTTAACGTTTAGGACAGGGCTTGGCTACACCTTC. The rearrangement uses TRBV7-2 and TRBJ1-2, with 8 bases fitting TRBD1. CDR3 size: 15 residues. Trimming cost V 2 bases and J 7 bases; bases outside gene matches: 9. The germline gives CDR1 SGHTA, CDR2 FQGNSA.

The rearrangement joins TRBV5-1 to TRBJ2-7; 9 positions agree with TRBD2. CDR1 is SGHRS and CDR2 is YFSETQ in the germline V gene. The CDR3 sequence is 15 residues long. With 4 bases clipped from V and 1 base from J, the junction kept 6 bases outside the gene matches. DNA for the CDR3: TGCGCCAGCAGCCTGAGGACTAGCGCTTCCTACGAGCAGTACTTC. Translation: CASSLRTSASYEQYF.